One TCR beta chain is described in this entry. This entry comes from a study of blood T cell repertoires in COVID-19. This CDR3 region has 14 residues. V was pared by 1 base and J by 6 bases, with 12 bases between. Germline V gives CDR1 SEHNR, CDR2 FQNEAQ (reference sequence). Sequenced by immunoSEQ multiplex PCR; TCRdb stores in-frame clones only, minus some. The table shows a few hundred thousand clones, with about 88% occurring only once. Sequenced sample: peripheral blood. The sequence was collected from a man aged 45-65 years who had recovered from COVID-19. This chain joins TRBV7-9 and TRBJ1-2; D might be TRBD1 (5 bases). The CDR3 sequence is CASSLGQGLDGYTF. The CDR3 coding sequence is TGTGCCAGCAGCTTAGGTCAGGGTCTTGATGGCTACACCTTC. Complete variable domain (other parts from reference TRBV7-9 and TRBJ1-2): DTGVSQNPRHKITKRGQNVTFRCDPISEHNRLYWYRQTLGQGPEFLTYFQNEAQLEKSRLLSDRFSAERPKGSFSTLEIQRTEQGDSAMYLCASSLGQGLDGYTFGSGTRLTVV.